The text below deals with one TCR beta chain. Its target antigen remains unknown. Base-call qualities are not available, and no considerably larger clone is one nucleotide away. This record belongs to a study of shared clonotypes between healthy human individuals (dated by TCRdb to 2018 to 2020). In the study overall: The cohort comprised a couple of women and a few men aged 18 to 49 years. The study deeply sequenced blood TCR repertoires of 5 or 6 healthy adults to estimate repertoire size and the extent of clonotype sharing between individuals. To increase sequencing depth and limit assay-specific biases, different laboratories used diverse techniques to prepare libraries and sequence TCR repertoires. Per donor, leukapheresis produced somewhere between about 0.9 and 9.5 billion PBMCs.

The donors were healthy, HIV-negative adults who had no recently reported acute infections or vaccinations. All donors were Caucasian adults living in Nashville, Tennessee, USA. For unsorted samples, 80 million to 100 million PBMCs were counted, and genomic DNA was extracted using the QIAamp DNA Blood Mini kit. After blood collection by leukapheresis, PBMCs were isolated using Ficoll-Histopaque density gradient centrifugation and then cryopreserved in the vapor phase of liquid nitrogen. Using the deep immunoSEQ assay, TCR CDR3 regions were amplified from genomic DNA by multiplex PCR. Extracted genomic DNA from each cell subset was distributed evenly across all wells of several immunoSEQ 96-well plates, and each plate was treated as a replicate. For unsorted PBMC, around 330 ng genomic DNA, equal to tens of thousands of T cell genomes, was loaded into each replicate PCR. Unsorted PBMC genomic DNA was sequenced across ten immunoSEQ deep assay plates. The purified libraries were quantified using a Qubit 3.0 fluorometer, sized with a Bioanalyzer 2100, and then quantified again using the KAPA Library Quantification kit. A separate single-read 150-cycle Illumina NextSeq 550 flow cell was used to sequence each immunoSEQ 96-well plate. On the study's bioinformatics: Because the immunoSEQ output held only junctional sequences and lacked quality scores, the filtering could not match the filtering applied to full-length reads. To assign V/J genes and CDR3, sequences were annotated using PyIR, a Python wrapper for IgBLAST v1.9, with IMGT germline references. Reads were filtered out if the reads had weak V/J assignments (E-value above 1e-6), no CDR3, stop codons, out-of-frame junctions, or ambiguous translated residues. V3J clonotypes were defined as sequences sharing the same inferred V gene, J gene, and CDR3 amino acid sequence. To compute the percentage overlap between repertoires, the number of shared unique clonotypes was divided by the size of the smaller repertoire. RTK rarefaction, the Chao1 estimator, and Recon v2.1 estimates of unobserved clonotypes were used to assess repertoire richness. The table comes from immuneACCESS by way of TCRdb, which keeps in-frame sequences with V and J called. Part of the clones is missing from these tables; in studies checked, under half for an unresolved V gene and the rest for unknown reasons. V, J and clone size reflect that table, while D and trimming were determined from the DNA. The sample data list around 500,000 clones, and around 79% of these were observed just once. 10% to 15% of the sample lies in the top ten.

What the study reported, not specific to this receptor: Because the study included only a small number of donors, the genetic and exposure-history diversity represented was limited. Pairwise subsampling indicated that sequencing depth was expected to affect the degree of clonotype sharing among donors. Sampling was restricted to blood, and TCR repertoires in tissue are likely to differ from TCR repertoires in blood.

The germline V gene yields MDHEN for CDR1 and SYDVKM for CDR2. V is pared back by 5 bases and J by 6 bases, with 8 bases lying between the germline termini. Reading from cysteine to phenylalanine, the CDR3 counts 11 amino acids. CDR3 DNA only is kept here, 33 bases in frame from base 1. This receptor was obtained from a woman in her thirties or forties in good health. Some clones in this sample may be carry-over from other donors' samples. The rearrangement joined TRBV28 to TRBJ2-7; too little of a D gene remains to name it. The sample was PBMCs. CDR3 loop: CASSTPREQYF. The bases read TGTGCCAGCAGTACTCCGCGCGAGCAGTACTTC. The full variable domain, with segments outside the CDR3 supplied by the reference TRBV28 and TRBJ2-7 proteins, appears as DVKVTQSSRYLVKRTGEKVFLECVQDMDHENMFWYRQDPGLGLRLIYFSYDVKMKEKGDIPEGYSVSREKKERFSLILESASTNQTSMYLCASSTPREQYFGPGTRLTVT.